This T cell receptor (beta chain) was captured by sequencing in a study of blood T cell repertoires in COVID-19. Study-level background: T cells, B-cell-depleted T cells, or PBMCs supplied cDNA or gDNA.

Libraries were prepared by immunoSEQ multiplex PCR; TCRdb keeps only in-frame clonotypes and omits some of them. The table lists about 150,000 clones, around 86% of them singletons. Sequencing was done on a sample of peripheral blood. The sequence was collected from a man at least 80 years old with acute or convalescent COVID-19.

The CDR3 is CASSPGRVTEAFF. The CDR3 nucleotides read TGTGCCAGCTCACCAGGGAGGGTCACTGAAGCTTTCTTT. The V gene is TRBV18, the J gene TRBJ1-1, with D unresolved. CDR1 and CDR2 from the germline V gene are KGHSH and LQKENI. This CDR3 region has 13 residues. The V and J ends lost 2 bases and 4 bases respectively, with 8 bases between them.